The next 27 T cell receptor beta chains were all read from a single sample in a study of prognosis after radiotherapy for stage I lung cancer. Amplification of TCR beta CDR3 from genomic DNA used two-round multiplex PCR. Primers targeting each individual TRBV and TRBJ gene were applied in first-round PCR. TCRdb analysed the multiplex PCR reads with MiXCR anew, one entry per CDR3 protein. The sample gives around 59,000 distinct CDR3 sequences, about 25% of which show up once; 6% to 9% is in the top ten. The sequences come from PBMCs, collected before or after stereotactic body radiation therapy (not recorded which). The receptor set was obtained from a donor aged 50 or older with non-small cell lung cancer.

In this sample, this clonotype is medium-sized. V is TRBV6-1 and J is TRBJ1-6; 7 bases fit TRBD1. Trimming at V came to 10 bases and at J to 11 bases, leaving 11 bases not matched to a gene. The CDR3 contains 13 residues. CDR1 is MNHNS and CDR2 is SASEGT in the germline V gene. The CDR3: CATRRQGGAPLHF. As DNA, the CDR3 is TGTGCCACCCGAAGACAGGGAGGGGCACCCCTCCACTTT.

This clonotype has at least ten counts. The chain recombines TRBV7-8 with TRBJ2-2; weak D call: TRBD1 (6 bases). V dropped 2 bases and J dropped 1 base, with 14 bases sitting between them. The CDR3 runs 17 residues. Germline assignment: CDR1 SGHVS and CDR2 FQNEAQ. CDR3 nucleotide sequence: TGTGCCAGCAGCTTATATGGAACAGGGCGGAACACCGGGGAGCTGTTTTTT. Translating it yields CASSLYGTGRNTGELFF.

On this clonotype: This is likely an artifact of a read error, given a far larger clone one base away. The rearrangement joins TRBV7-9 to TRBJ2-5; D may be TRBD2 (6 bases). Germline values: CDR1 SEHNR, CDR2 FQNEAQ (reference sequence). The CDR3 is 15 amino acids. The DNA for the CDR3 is TGTGGCAGCAGCTTACAGCTAGCGAGGGAAGAGACCCAGTACTTC. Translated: CGSSLQLAREETQYF.

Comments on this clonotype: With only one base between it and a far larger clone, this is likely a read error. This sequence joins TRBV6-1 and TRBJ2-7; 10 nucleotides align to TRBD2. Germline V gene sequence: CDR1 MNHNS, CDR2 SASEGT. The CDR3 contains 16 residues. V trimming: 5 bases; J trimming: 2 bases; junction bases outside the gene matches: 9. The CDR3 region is CASSYPTSGFTYEQYF. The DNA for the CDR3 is TGTGCCAGCAGTTACCCGACTAGCGGGTTTACCTACGAGCAGTACTTC.

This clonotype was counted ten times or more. Here the CDR3 reads CAWSVQAYIYGYTF. The DNA for the CDR3 is TGTGCCTGGAGTGTGCAAGCCTATATCTATGGCTACACCTTC. This chain links TRBV30 with TRBJ1-2; D not resolved. This CDR3 is 14 amino acids long. The ends were cut back, 0 bases at V and 4 bases at J, with 12 bases in the middle. The germline V gene has CDR1 GTSNPN and CDR2 SVGIG (reference sequence).

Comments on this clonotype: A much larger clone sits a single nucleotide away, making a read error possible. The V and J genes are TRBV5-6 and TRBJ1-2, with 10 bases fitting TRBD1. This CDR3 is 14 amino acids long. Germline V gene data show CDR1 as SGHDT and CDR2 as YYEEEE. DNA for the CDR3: TGTGACAGCAGCTCCGGGACAGGGGTCTATGGCTACACCTTC. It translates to CDSSSGTGVYGYTF. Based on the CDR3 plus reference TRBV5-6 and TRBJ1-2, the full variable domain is DAGVTQSPTHLIKTRGQQVTLRCSPKSGHDTVSWYQQALGQGPQFIFQYYEEEERQRGNFPDRFSGHQFPNYSSELNVNALLLGDSALYLCDSSSGTGVYGYTFGSGTRLTVV.

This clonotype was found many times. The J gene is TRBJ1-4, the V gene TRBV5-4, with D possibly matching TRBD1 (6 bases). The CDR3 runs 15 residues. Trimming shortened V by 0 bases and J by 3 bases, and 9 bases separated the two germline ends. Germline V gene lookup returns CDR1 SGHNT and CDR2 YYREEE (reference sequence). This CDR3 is CASSLEGGSNEKLFF. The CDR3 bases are TGTGCCAGCAGCTTGGAGGGGGGCTCTAATGAAAAACTGTTTTTT.

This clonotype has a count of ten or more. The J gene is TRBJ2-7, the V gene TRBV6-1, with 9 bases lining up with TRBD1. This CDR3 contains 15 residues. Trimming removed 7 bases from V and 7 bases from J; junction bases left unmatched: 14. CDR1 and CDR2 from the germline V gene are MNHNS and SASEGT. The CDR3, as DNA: TGTGCCAGCACCTTAACCGGGACAGGGTCCTTGGAGCAGTACTTC. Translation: CASTLTGTGSLEQYF.

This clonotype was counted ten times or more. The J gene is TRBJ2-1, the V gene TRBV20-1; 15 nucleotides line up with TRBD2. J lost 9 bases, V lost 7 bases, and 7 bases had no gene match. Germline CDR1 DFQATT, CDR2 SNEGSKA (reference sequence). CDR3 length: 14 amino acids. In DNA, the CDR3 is TGCAGTGGCACCCGGACTAGCGGGGGGGCTGAGCAGTTCTTC. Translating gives CSGTRTSGGAEQFF.

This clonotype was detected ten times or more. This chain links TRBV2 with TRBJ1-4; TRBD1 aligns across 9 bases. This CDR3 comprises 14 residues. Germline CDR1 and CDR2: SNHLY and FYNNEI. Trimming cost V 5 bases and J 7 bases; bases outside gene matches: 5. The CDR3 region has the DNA TGTGCCAGCAGTCCGGACAGGGGAGCTGAAAAACTGTTTTTT. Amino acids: CASSPDRGAEKLFF.

CDR3: CASSPWGVLSPLHF. The CDR3 nucleotides are TGTGCCAGCAGTCCATGGGGGGTACTATCACCCCTCCACTTT. The chain is built from TRBV6-2 or TRBV6-3 and TRBJ1-6; a possible D gene is TRBD1 (5 bases). The CDR3 spans 14 residues. Trimming shortened V by 5 bases and J by 10 bases, and 15 bases separated the two germline ends. CDR1 is MNHEY, CDR2 SVGEGT, per germline.

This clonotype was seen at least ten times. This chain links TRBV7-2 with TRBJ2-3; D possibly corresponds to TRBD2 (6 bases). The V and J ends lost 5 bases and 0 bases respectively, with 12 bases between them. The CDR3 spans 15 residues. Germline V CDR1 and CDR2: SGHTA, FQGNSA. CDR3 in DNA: TGTGCCAGCAGCCCCGGGACTCCTAGCACAGATACGCAGTATTTT. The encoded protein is CASSPGTPSTDTQYF.

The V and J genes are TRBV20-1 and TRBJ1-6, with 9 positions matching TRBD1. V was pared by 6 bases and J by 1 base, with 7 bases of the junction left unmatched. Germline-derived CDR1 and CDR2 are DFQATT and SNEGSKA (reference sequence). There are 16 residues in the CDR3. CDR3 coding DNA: TGCAGTGCCACGGACAGGGGACTGTCCTATAATTCACCCCTCCACTTT. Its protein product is CSATDRGLSYNSPLHF.

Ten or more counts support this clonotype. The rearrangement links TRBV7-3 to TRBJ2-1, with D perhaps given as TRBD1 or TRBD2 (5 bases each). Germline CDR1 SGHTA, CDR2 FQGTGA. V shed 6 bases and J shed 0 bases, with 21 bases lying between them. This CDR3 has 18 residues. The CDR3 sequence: CASSSNIRDLSSYNEQFF. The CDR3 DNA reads TGTGCCAGCAGTTCGAATATCCGGGACCTTAGCTCCTACAATGAGCAGTTCTTC.

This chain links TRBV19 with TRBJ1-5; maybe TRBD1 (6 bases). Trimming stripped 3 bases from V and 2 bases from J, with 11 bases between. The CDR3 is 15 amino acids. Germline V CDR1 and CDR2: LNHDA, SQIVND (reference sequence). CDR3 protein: CASSIQGLCNQPQHF. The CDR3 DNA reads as TGTGCCAGTAGTATTCAGGGGTTGTGCAATCAGCCCCAGCATTTT.

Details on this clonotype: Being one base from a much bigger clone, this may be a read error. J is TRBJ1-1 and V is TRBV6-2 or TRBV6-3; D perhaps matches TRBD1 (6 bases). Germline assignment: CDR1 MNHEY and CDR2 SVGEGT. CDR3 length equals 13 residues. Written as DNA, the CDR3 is TGTGCCAGCTCCTTAGTGGGGGACACTGAAGATTTCTTT. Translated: CASSLVGDTEDFF.

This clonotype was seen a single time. CDR3 residues: CASRGLYNEQFF. CDR3 in DNA: TGTGCCAGCAGGGGACTTTACAATGAGCAGTTCTTC. The J gene is TRBJ2-1, the V gene TRBV6-2 or TRBV6-3; D may be TRBD2 (6 bases). The CDR3 length is 12 residues. With 6 bases removed from V and 4 bases from J, the gap between germline ends came to 7 bases. Germline V lookup: CDR1 MNHEY, CDR2 SVGEGT.

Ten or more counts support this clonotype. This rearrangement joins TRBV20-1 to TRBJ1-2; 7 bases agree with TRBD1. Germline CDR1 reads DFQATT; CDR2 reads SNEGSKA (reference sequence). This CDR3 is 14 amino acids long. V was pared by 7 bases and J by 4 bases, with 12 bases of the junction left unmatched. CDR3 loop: CSGHPRDRAYGYTF. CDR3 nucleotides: TGCAGTGGCCACCCCCGGGACAGAGCCTATGGCTACACCTTC.

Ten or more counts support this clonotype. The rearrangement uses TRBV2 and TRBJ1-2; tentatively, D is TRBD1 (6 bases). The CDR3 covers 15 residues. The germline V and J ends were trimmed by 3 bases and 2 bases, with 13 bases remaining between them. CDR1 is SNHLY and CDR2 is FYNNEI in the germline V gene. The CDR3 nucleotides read TGTGCCAGCAGTGAGGCCAGGGGACGGAACTATGGCTACACCTTC. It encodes CASSEARGRNYGYTF.

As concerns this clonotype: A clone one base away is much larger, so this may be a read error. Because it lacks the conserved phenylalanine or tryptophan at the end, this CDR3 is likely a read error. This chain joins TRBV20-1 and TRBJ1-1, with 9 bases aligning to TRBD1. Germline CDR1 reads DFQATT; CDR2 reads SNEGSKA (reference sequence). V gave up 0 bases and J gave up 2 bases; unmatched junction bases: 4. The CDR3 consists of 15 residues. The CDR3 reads CSARDRGQGNTEAFL. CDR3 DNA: TGCAGTGCTAGAGACCGGGGACAGGGTAACACTGAAGCTTTCTTA.

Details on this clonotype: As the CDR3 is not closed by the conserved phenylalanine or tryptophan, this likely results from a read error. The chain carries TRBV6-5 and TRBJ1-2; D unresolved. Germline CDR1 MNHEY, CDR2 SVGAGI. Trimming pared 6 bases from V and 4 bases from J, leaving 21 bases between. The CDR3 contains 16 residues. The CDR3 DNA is TGTGCCAGCAGCTACGACTCCCGACCAAGCATCTATGGCTACACCTTA. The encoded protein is CASSYDSRPSIYGYTL.

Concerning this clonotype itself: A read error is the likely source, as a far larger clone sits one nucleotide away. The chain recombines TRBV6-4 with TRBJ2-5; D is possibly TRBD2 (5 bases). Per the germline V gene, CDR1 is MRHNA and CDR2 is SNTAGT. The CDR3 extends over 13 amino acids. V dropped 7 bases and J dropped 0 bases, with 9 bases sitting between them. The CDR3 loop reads CASNSGNQETQYF. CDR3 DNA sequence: TGTGCCAGCAACTCCGGGAACCAAGAGACCCAGTACTTC.

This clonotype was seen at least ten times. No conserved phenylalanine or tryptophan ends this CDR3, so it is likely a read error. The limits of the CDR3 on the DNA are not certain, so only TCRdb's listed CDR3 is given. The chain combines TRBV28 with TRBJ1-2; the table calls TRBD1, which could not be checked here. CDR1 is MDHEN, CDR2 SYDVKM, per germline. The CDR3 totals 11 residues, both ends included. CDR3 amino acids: CASSFGGGHTL.

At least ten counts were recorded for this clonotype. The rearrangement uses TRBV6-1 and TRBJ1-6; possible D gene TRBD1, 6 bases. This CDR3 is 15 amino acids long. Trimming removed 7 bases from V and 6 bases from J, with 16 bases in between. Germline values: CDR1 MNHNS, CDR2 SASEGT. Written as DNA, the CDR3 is TGTGCCAGCATTGGCGGGACAAGCCTTAATTCACCCCTCCACTTT. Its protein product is CASIGGTSLNSPLHF.

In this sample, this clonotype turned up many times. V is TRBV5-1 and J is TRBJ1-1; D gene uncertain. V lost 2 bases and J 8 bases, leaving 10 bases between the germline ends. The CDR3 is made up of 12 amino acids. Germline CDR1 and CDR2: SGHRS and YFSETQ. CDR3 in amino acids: CASSFGPEEAFF. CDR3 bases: TGCGCCAGCAGCTTTGGCCCAGAAGAAGCTTTCTTT.

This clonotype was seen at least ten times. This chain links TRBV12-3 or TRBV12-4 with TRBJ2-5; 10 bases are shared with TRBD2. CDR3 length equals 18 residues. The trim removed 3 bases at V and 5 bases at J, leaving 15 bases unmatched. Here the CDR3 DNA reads TGTGCCAGCAGTTTCAGCCTAGCGGGAGCCAACATGGGGGAGACCCAGTACTTC. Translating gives CASSFSLAGANMGETQYF.

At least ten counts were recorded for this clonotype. The CDR3 bases are TGCAGGGTTGACAGGGGGGACACTGAAGCTTTCTTT. Amino acids: CRVDRGDTEAFF. V and J are TRBV20-1 and TRBJ1-1, with 9 bases matching TRBD1. The CDR3 is 12 amino acids. Germline CDR1 DFQATT, CDR2 SNEGSKA (reference sequence).